This passage covers 17 T cell receptor beta chains from one sample sequenced in a study of cytomegalovirus exposure and HLA in healthy donors. PCR employed 60 Vbeta and 13 Jbeta primers. Profiled with immunoSEQ multiplex PCR; TCRdb holds only in-frame clones, not every one. In the table there are more than 80,000 clones, 71% of which are singletons. The sample taken for sequencing was PBMCs. These receptors were taken from a female donor in good health and CMV-seronegative.

This chain uses TRBV5-1 with TRBJ2-3; 11 bases line up with TRBD2. With V trimmed by 4 bases and J by 5 bases, 9 bases remained unmatched. The CDR3 has 16 amino acids. Germline V lookup: CDR1 SGHRS, CDR2 YFSETQ. CDR3 region: CASSPGLTSGIDTQYF. The CDR3 DNA follows: TGCGCCAGCAGCCCCGGCCTGACTAGCGGGATAGATACGCAGTATTTT.

The chain carries TRBV18 and TRBJ2-1, with no clear D. Germline CDR1 reads KGHSH; CDR2 reads LQKENI. CDR3 length equals 15 residues. V was cut by 3 bases and J by 6 bases, with 15 bases left in between. Here the CDR3 DNA reads TGTGCCAGCTCACCGTGGCGAGGCAGAGGCAATGAGCAGTTCTTC. It yields the protein CASSPWRGRGNEQFF.

The rearrangement uses TRBV14 and TRBJ2-7; 9 bases match TRBD1. Germline values: CDR1 SGHDN, CDR2 FVKESK. This CDR3 region has 14 residues. V trimming: 5 bases; J trimming: 6 bases; junction bases outside the gene matches: 8. This CDR3 is CASSSGQGLGEQYF. The CDR3 bases are TGTGCCAGCAGCTCAGGACAGGGGCTGGGCGAGCAGTACTTC.

The DNA of the CDR3 is TGTGCCAGCAGCTTAGAAGGGCTAGCGGGAGTGAATGAGCAGTTCTTC. This gives the protein CASSLEGLAGVNEQFF. The chain combines TRBV7-3 with TRBJ2-1, with 10 nucleotides matching TRBD2. Germline CDR1 is SGHTA and CDR2 is FQGTGA. This CDR3 contains 16 residues. V lost 2 bases to trimming and J lost 7 bases; unmatched junction nucleotides: 8. The variable domain in full, completed from reference TRBV7-3 and TRBJ2-1, reads GAGVSQTPSNKVTEKGKYVELRCDPISGHTALYWYRQSLGQGPEFLIYFQGTGAADDSGLPNDRFFAVRPEGSVSTLKIQRTERGDSAVYLCASSLEGLAGVNEQFFGPGTRLTVL.

The chain links TRBV10-3 to TRBJ2-1, with 11 bases aligning to TRBD1. The V gene end was trimmed by 4 bases and the J gene end by 3 bases; junction bases not matched to a gene: 5. Germline CDR1 is ENHRY and CDR2 is SYGVKD. This CDR3 contains 16 residues. In DNA, the CDR3 is TGTGCCATCAGTGCGGGCGGGACAGGGGGCTACAATGAGCAGTTCTTC. Encoded protein: CAISAGGTGGYNEQFF.

This rearrangement joins TRBV27 to TRBJ2-2, with D possibly TRBD2 on 6 matching bases. CDR1 is MNHEY and CDR2 is SMNVEV in the germline V gene (reference sequence). V shed 1 base and J shed 5 bases, with 17 bases lying between them. This CDR3 has 17 amino acids. CDR3 in DNA: TGTGCCAGCAGTTTATATTTGGGCCTAGCGAGAACCGGGGAGCTGTTTTTT. Translated, it gives CASSLYLGLARTGELFF.

The rearrangement uses TRBV2 and TRBJ2-1, with 7 nucleotides matching TRBD1. Germline V gene sequence: CDR1 SNHLY, CDR2 FYNNEI. Trimming took 4 bases from V and 6 from J; bases not matched to a gene: 6. The CDR3 is 14 residues long. DNA of the CDR3: TGTGCCAGCAGTGTCGGGACAGACATCAATGAGCAGTTCTTC. It codes for CASSVGTDINEQFF.

The chain employs TRBV7-2 and TRBJ2-5, with TRBD2 identical over 10 bases. Per germline, CDR1 SGHTA and CDR2 FQGNSA. This CDR3 region has 14 residues. Trimming cost V 1 base and J 5 bases; bases outside gene matches: 1. CDR3 protein: CASSLGSGGETQYF. The CDR3, as DNA: TGTGCCAGCAGCTTAGGTAGCGGGGGGGAGACCCAGTACTTC.

The CDR3, as DNA: TGCGCCAGCAGCCCGGGACTAGCGGGAGGGTCCATCTCCTACAATGAGCAGTTCTTC. Its translation: CASSPGLAGGSISYNEQFF. This chain connects TRBV5-1 to TRBJ2-1; TRBD2 matches at 16 bases. The CDR3 sequence is 19 residues long. The ends lost 4 bases at V and 0 bases at J; junction bases unmatched: 7. CDR1 is SGHRS and CDR2 is YFSETQ in the germline V gene.

This chain connects TRBV19 to TRBJ2-3, with a tentative D call TRBD2 (5 bases). The germline V gene encodes CDR1 LNHDA and CDR2 SQIVND (reference sequence). V was clipped by 3 bases and J by 4 bases, with 11 bases between them. This CDR3 is 14 amino acids long. This CDR3 is CASSIMGSSDTQYF. CDR3 coding DNA: TGTGCCAGTAGTATCATGGGGAGCTCAGATACGCAGTATTTT.

V is TRBV19 and J is TRBJ1-1, with TRBD1 matching over 7 bases. J was trimmed by 3 bases and V by 5 bases; bases with no gene match: 12. Per germline, CDR1 LNHDA and CDR2 SQIVND (reference sequence). There are 16 residues in the CDR3. This CDR3 reads CASSAGAQGRDTEAFF. CDR3 nucleotides: TGTGCCAGTAGTGCAGGGGCACAGGGGCGGGACACTGAAGCTTTCTTT.

V and J are TRBV15 and TRBJ2-7; 11 bases line up with TRBD1. This CDR3 has 15 amino acids. Losses at the gene ends were 7 bases for V and 0 bases for J; bases not matched to a gene: 5. Per the germline V gene, CDR1 is LNHNV and CDR2 is YYDKDF (reference sequence). The CDR3 reads CATTQDRGHSYEQYF. In nucleotides, the CDR3 is TGTGCCACCACCCAGGACAGGGGGCACTCCTACGAGCAGTACTTC.

The CDR3: CASSGGGLEQFF. CDR3 sequence (DNA): TGTGCCAGCAGCGGGGGGGGCCTTGAGCAGTTCTTC. This chain joins TRBV9 and TRBJ2-1, with a weak D call TRBD2 (7 bases). Between the trimmed V and J ends, which lost 3 bases and 9 bases, there was a span of 10 bases. CDR3 length: 12 residues. Looked up from germline, CDR1 is SGDLS and CDR2 is YYNGEE.

The chain's CDR3 is CASSPAGEGMAGGDEQYF. The CDR3 DNA reads as TGTGCCAGCAGCCCCGCCGGGGAGGGTATGGCGGGAGGGGACGAGCAGTACTTC. The chain joins TRBV7-9 to TRBJ2-5, with 9 bases aligning to TRBD2. The J call may be mistaken, given a closer DNA end match to TRBJ2-7. CDR3 length equals 18 residues. CDR1 and CDR2 from the germline V gene are SEHNR and FQNEAQ (reference sequence).

The chain couples TRBV28 to TRBJ1-2, with D possibly matching TRBD1 (5 bases). The V gene's germline CDR1 is MDHEN and CDR2 SYDVKM. Trimming took 5 bases from V and 7 from J, leaving 14 bases between them. This CDR3 is 13 amino acids long. In nucleotides, the CDR3 is TGTGCCAGCAGTGGGGGAGGAGCGGGTGGCTACACCTTC. Translating it yields CASSGGGAGGYTF.

The rearrangement uses TRBV11-3 and TRBJ1-1, with 9 bases lining up with TRBD1. V trimming: 9 bases; J trimming: 3 bases; junction bases outside the gene matches: 20. The CDR3 loop spans 18 amino acids. Germline V CDR1 and CDR2: SGHNT, YENEEA. CDR3 region: CARDTRDRDPKSYTEAFF. DNA for the CDR3: TGTGCCAGGGATACACGGGACAGGGACCCGAAGTCTTACACTGAAGCTTTCTTT.

This clone is judged medium-sized (0.01 to 0.1%). The CDR3 DNA sequence: TGTGCCAGCAGTTCCGGACAGGACCCGAACACCGGGGAGCTGTTTTTT. Protein: CASSSGQDPNTGELFF. The genes are TRBV27 and TRBJ2-2, with 7 bases identical to TRBD1. The CDR3 spans 16 residues. Germline CDR1 MNHEY, CDR2 SMNVEV (reference sequence). Trimming removed 4 bases from V and 0 bases from J; junction bases left unmatched: 5.